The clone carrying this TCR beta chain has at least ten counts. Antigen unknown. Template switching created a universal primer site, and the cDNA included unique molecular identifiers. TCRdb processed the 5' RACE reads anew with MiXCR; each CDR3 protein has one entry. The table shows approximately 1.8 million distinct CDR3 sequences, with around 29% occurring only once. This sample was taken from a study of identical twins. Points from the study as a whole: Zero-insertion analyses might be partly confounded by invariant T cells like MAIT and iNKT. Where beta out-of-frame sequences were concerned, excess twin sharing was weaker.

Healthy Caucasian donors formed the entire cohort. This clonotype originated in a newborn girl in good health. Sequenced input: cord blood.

The chain's CDR3 is CASVPGLAGIYNEQFF. The CDR3 nucleotides read TGTGCCAGCGTACCGGGACTAGCGGGAATTTACAATGAGCAGTTCTTC. The chain carries TRBV28 and TRBJ2-1; TRBD2 aligns across 13 bases. After removal of 8 bases from V and 4 bases from J, the junction contained 8 bases not matched to a gene. The germline V gene encodes CDR1 MDHEN and CDR2 SYDVKM. CDR3 length equals 16 residues.